This paragraph reports one T cell receptor (beta chain). No antigen is known for it. This specimen belongs to a study of human T cells and chemical hapten exposure. The time point denotes: patch test 2, 6 weeks after DPC sensitization. This sample's treatment: therapeutic diphenylcyclopropenone sensitization with weekly scalp DPC. General study results and limits: There was no change with DPC sensitization in TCRs above 1 in 1000 frequency.

Using its own MiXCR run on the RACE reads, TCRdb lists one record per CDR3 protein. Here the sample spans over 60,000 distinct CDR3 sequences, 10% being singletons. This CDR3 spans 19 amino acids. This sequence originates from a woman aged 50 to 65 with alopecia areata. Some clones in this sample may be carry-over from other donors' samples. V and J are TRBV21-1 and TRBJ2-1; TRBD2 is taken as the D call from the table, unchecked against the DNA. TRBV21-1 represents a pseudogene. The input for sequencing was whole blood, taken in connection with sensitization to the hapten diphenylcyclopropenone (DPC). CDR3 nucleotide sequence: TGTGCCAGCAGCAAAGTTCCTAGCGGGAGTACGAAGTCCTACAATGAGCAGTTCTTC. Protein product: CASSKVPSGSTKSYNEQFF.